The 15 T cell receptor beta chains presented below share a single source sample, sequenced in a study of blood T cell repertoires in COVID-19. Only in-frame clones appear in the TCRdb table, and some are missing; sequencing was by immunoSEQ multiplex PCR. The sample includes some 170,000 clones, more than 85% seen only once; the top ten take approximately 2%. The sequencing input was peripheral blood. The origin of the receptors is a woman aged 60-75 years with COVID-19, enrolled during active disease.

In regard to this clone: Within the sample, other DNA sequences also encode this same CDR3. This chain links TRBV19 with TRBJ2-5; possible D gene TRBD1, 6 bases. The CDR3 totals 13 residues. Between the trimmed V and J ends, which lost 3 bases and 1 base, there was a span of 6 bases. Germline loops: CDR1 LNHDA, CDR2 SQIVND (reference sequence). CDR3 bases: TGTGCCAGTAGTATCAGGGGCCAAGAGACCCAGTACTTC. Its translation: CASSIRGQETQYF.

The rearrangement uses TRBV7-9 and TRBJ2-7; D remains unclear. Trimming removed 1 base at V and 2 bases at J, with 9 bases between. Germline V gives CDR1 SEHNR, CDR2 FQNEAQ (reference sequence). The CDR3 is made up of 14 amino acids. The CDR3 bases are TGTGCCAGCAGCTTAGGGGCATTGCCCTACGAGCAGTACTTC. Translation: CASSLGALPYEQYF.

The V gene is TRBV25-1, the J gene TRBJ1-1; D unresolved. Trimming cost V 2 bases and J 1 base, with 14 bases left between them. Germline values: CDR1 MGHDK, CDR2 SYGVNS. The CDR3 covers 16 residues. CDR3 amino acids: CASSELGGASNTEAFF. CDR3 sequence (DNA): TGTGCCAGCAGTGAACTCGGAGGAGCCTCGAACACTGAAGCTTTCTTT.

The chain links TRBV7-9 to TRBJ2-7; tentative D call: TRBD1 (6 bases). Trimming pared 0 bases from V and 4 bases from J, leaving 7 bases between. The germline CDR1 and CDR2 sequences are SEHNR and FQNEAQ (reference sequence). The length of the CDR3 is 13 residues. The CDR3: CASSLAGAYEQYF. DNA for the CDR3: TGTGCCAGCAGCTTAGCGGGGGCTTACGAGCAGTACTTC.

The rearrangement joins TRBV15 to TRBJ1-1, with 8 bases that match TRBD1. The CDR3 runs to 14 residues. Germline loops: CDR1 LNHNV, CDR2 YYDKDF (reference sequence). With 8 bases clipped from V and 3 bases from J, the junction kept 8 bases outside the gene matches. The CDR3 sequence: CATHRGKGDTEAFF. CDR3 DNA: TGTGCCACCCACAGGGGGAAGGGGGACACTGAAGCTTTCTTT.

CDR3 region: CASRAGSGNTIYF. CDR3 in DNA: TGTGCCAGCAGAGCGGGCTCTGGAAACACCATATATTTT. V and J are TRBV2 and TRBJ1-3; D is unclear. The CDR3 has 13 amino acids. V shed 6 bases and J shed 0 bases, with 6 bases lying between them. Germline loops: CDR1 SNHLY, CDR2 FYNNEI.

The J gene is TRBJ1-5, the V gene TRBV30; TRBD1 agrees at 7 bases. The V gene's germline CDR1 is GTSNPN and CDR2 SVGIG (reference sequence). Trimming removed 1 base from V and 6 bases from J; junction bases left unmatched: 6. The CDR3 covers 14 residues. CDR3 protein: CAWSGGGEVQPQHF. The CDR3 DNA follows: TGTGCCTGGAGTGGAGGGGGCGAGGTTCAGCCCCAGCATTTT.

J is TRBJ2-7 and V is TRBV29-1; the D gene is possibly TRBD1 (7 bases). Trimming pared 4 bases from V and 3 bases from J, leaving 19 bases between. Germline V CDR1 and CDR2: SQVTM, ANQGSEA. This CDR3 has 15 residues. In DNA, the CDR3 is TGCAGCGTTGTTGAATCTCAGGGGGGAATCTACGAGCAGTACTTC. Its protein product is CSVVESQGGIYEQYF.

The gene calls are TRBV2 and TRBJ2-5, with D possibly matching TRBD1 (5 bases). The ends were cut back, 4 bases at V and 5 bases at J, with 17 bases in the middle. The CDR3 runs to 15 residues. Per germline, CDR1 SNHLY and CDR2 FYNNEI. CDR3: CASSASRVLGETQYF. CDR3 sequence (DNA): TGTGCCAGCAGTGCTTCCAGGGTGTTAGGGGAGACCCAGTACTTC. Complete variable domain (other parts from reference TRBV2 and TRBJ2-5): EPEVTQTPSHQVTQMGQEVILRCVPISNHLYFYWYRQILGQKVEFLVSFYNNEISEKSEIFDDQFSVERPDGSNFTLKIRSTKLEDSAMYFCASSASRVLGETQYFGPGTRLLVL.

This clone appeared a single time. The chain couples TRBV11-2 to TRBJ2-1, with D maybe TRBD2 (5 bases). Germline-derived CDR1 and CDR2 are SGHAT and FQNNGV. CDR3 length: 13 amino acids. The germline V and J ends were trimmed by 7 bases and 12 bases, with 19 bases remaining between them. CDR3 loop: CASKSGPEVGQFF. The CDR3 nucleotides are TGTGCCAGCAAAAGCGGACCCGAGGTGGGGCAGTTCTTC.

The chain couples TRBV19 to TRBJ1-1; 7 bases fit TRBD1. Germline V gene lookup returns CDR1 LNHDA and CDR2 SQIVND (reference sequence). The trim removed 1 base at V and 3 bases at J, leaving 5 bases unmatched. The CDR3 is made up of 15 amino acids. The CDR3: CASSIGQTGYTEAFF. The CDR3 coding sequence is TGTGCCAGTAGTATAGGGCAGACAGGGTACACTGAAGCTTTCTTT.

This chain joins TRBV12-5 and TRBJ1-4; 10 nucleotides align to TRBD1. The CDR3 extends over 15 amino acids. Germline values: CDR1 LGHNT, CDR2 FRNRAP. The V gene end was trimmed by 5 bases and the J gene end by 7 bases; junction bases not matched to a gene: 7. The CDR3 loop is CASGTRQGALEKLFF. The CDR3 DNA sequence: TGTGCTAGTGGTACCCGACAGGGGGCGCTTGAAAAACTGTTTTTT. The full variable domain, in which reference TRBV12-5 and TRBJ1-4 provide the parts outside the CDR3, is DARVTQTPRHKVTEMGQEVTMRCQPILGHNTVFWYRQTMMQGLELLAYFRNRAPLDDSGMPKDRFSAEMPDATLATLKIQPSEPRDSAVYFCASGTRQGALEKLFFGSGTQLSVL.

Only one count was recorded for this clone. This chain links TRBV6-4 with TRBJ1-6; D remains unclear. Germline V gives CDR1 MRHNA, CDR2 SNTAGT. CDR3 size: 16 residues. Trimming left V 10 bases short and J 2 bases short, with 18 bases between. The CDR3 here is CAINWPPRAYNSPLHF. Written as DNA, the CDR3 is TGTGCCATCAACTGGCCCCCGAGGGCCTATAATTCACCCCTCCACTTT.

The chain uses TRBV9 and TRBJ1-1; 7 bases line up with TRBD1. J lost 1 base, V lost 0 bases, and 6 bases had no gene match. From germline, CDR1 is SGDLS and CDR2 YYNGEE. The length of the CDR3 is 16 residues. Here the CDR3 reads CASSVDPGGRNTEAFF. The CDR3 DNA sequence: TGTGCCAGCAGCGTAGATCCAGGGGGGCGGAACACTGAAGCTTTCTTT. The full variable domain, rest sourced from reference TRBV9 and TRBJ1-1, is DSGVTQTPKHLITATGQRVTLRCSPRSGDLSVYWYQQSLDQGLQFLIQYYNGEERAKGNILERFSAQQFPDLHSELNLSSLELGDSALYFCASSVDPGGRNTEAFFGQGTRLTVV.

The chain has TRBV5-4 and TRBJ2-1, with a weak D call TRBD1 (7 bases). Germline values: CDR1 SGHNT, CDR2 YYREEE (reference sequence). The V gene lost 5 bases and the J gene lost 1 base, with 13 bases spanning the gap. This CDR3 has 15 residues. The CDR3 protein is CASRPAGGSYNEQFF. DNA for the CDR3: TGTGCCAGCAGACCCGCAGGGGGGTCCTACAATGAGCAGTTCTTC.